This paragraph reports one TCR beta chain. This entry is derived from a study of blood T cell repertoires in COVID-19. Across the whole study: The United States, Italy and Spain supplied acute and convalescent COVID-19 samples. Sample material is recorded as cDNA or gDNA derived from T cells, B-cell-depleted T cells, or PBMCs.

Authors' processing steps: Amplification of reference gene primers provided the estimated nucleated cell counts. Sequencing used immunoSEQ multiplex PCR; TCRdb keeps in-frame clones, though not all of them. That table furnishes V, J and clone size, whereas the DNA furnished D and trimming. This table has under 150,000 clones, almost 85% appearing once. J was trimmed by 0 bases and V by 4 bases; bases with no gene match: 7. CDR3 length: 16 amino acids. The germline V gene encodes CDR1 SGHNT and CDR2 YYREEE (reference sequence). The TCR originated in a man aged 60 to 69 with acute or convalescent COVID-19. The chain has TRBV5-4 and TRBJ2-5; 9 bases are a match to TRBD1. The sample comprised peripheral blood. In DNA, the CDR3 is TGTGCCAGCAGCCAGGACAGGGGCGAGTACCAAGAGACCCAGTACTTC. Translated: CASSQDRGEYQETQYF. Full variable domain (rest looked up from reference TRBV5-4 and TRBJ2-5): ETGVTQSPTHLIKTRGQQVTLRCSSQSGHNTVSWYQQALGQGPQFIFQYYREEENGRGNFPPRFSGLQFPNYSSELNVNALELDDSALYLCASSQDRGEYQETQYFGPGTRLLVL.